Presented here are 23 T cell receptor beta chains from one specimen sequenced in a study of spatial heterogeneity in lung cancer. Via MiXCR, TCRdb re-called the 5' RACE reads, giving one row per CDR3 protein. This repertoire shows more than 95,000 distinct CDR3 sequences, 12% found once; its top ten account for 16%. Specified time point: blood at routine non-recurrence follow-up after resection. Extraction of whole RNA from tumor, nontumor lung or frozen PBMC preceded unsorted sequencing. Sequences were derived from PBMCs, sampled at follow-up. The receptors derive from a male donor with early-stage non-small cell lung cancer.

This clonotype appeared a few times. This chain links TRBV2 with TRBJ2-1; D possibly corresponds to TRBD1 (5 bases). The CDR3 consists of 12 residues. V was clipped by 1 base and J by 10 bases, with 8 bases between them. The V gene's germline CDR1 is SNHLY and CDR2 FYNNEI. The CDR3 sequence: CASSEGRTEQFF. For the CDR3, the DNA is TGTGCCAGCAGTGAAGGCCGGACAGAGCAGTTCTTC.

V is TRBV27 and J is TRBJ2-1; D is ambiguous. V was pared by 10 bases and J by 0 bases, with 13 bases between. Germline V gene data show CDR1 as MNHEY and CDR2 as SMNVEV (reference sequence). The CDR3 runs to 14 residues. The CDR3 region has the DNA TGTGCCACCCACGGGCGAAACTCCTACAATGAGCAGTTCTTC. Protein: CATHGRNSYNEQFF.

This clonotype was observed a handful of times. The chain is built from TRBV1 and TRBJ2-5. TRBV1 is described as a pseudogene. The CDR3 extends over 14 amino acids. CDR3 sequence: CTSSRRGSQETQYF. The CDR3 DNA follows: TGCACCAGCAGCCGCCGAGGTTCCCAAGAGACCCAGTACTTC.

The rearrangement uses TRBV5-4 and TRBJ1-6; TRBD1 might be the D (6 bases). V was cut by 4 bases and J by 0 bases, with 11 bases left in between. Germline CDR1 reads SGHNT; CDR2 reads YYREEE (reference sequence). The CDR3 is 16 amino acids. The CDR3 DNA follows: TGTGCCAGCAGCCTAGGACAGAACTCCTATAATTCACCCCTCCACTTT. Translating gives CASSLGQNSYNSPLHF. Supplemented by reference TRBV5-4 and TRBJ1-6, the full variable domain reads ETGVTQSPTHLIKTRGQQVTLRCSSQSGHNTVSWYQQALGQGPQFIFQYYREEENGRGNFPPRFSGLQFPNYSSELNVNALELDDSALYLCASSLGQNSYNSPLHFGNGTRLTVT.

This sequence joins TRBV6-5 and TRBJ1-5; perhaps TRBD1 as D (5 bases). CDR1 is MNHEY, CDR2 SVGAGI, per germline. The V gene lost 2 bases and the J gene lost 2 bases, with 10 bases spanning the gap. The CDR3 totals 15 residues. In DNA, the CDR3 is TGTGCCAGCAGTTACGGGGGAGAGGGCAATCAGCCCCAGCATTTT. It specifies CASSYGGEGNQPQHF.

In its sample, this clonotype was seen a few times. This chain links TRBV12-3 or TRBV12-4 with TRBJ1-4, with 7 bases identical to TRBD1. V was clipped by 5 bases and J by 3 bases; unmatched bases: 3. CDR3 length: 14 amino acids. CDR3 nucleotides: TGTGCCAGCAGTAAAGGGACAGCTAATGAAAAACTGTTTTTT. Protein product: CASSKGTANEKLFF.

A single count supports this clonotype. The chain has TRBV4-2 and TRBJ2-7, with TRBD1 matching 10 bases. Trimming at V came to 3 bases and at J to 2 bases, leaving 4 bases not matched to a gene. CDR1 and CDR2 (germline): LGHNA, YNFKEQ. The length of the CDR3 is 15 residues. As DNA, the CDR3 is TGTGCCAGCAGCCATAGCGACAGGGGGCCCTACGAGCAGTACTTC. Translated, it gives CASSHSDRGPYEQYF.

V and J are TRBV6-1 and TRBJ1-1; D gene uncertain. Germline V gene sequence: CDR1 MNHNS, CDR2 SASEGT. The V end was cut by 0 bases, the J end by 1 base, with 6 bases between. CDR3 length: 14 amino acids. This chain's CDR3 is CASSEAWTNTEAFF. The CDR3 DNA reads as TGTGCCAGCAGTGAAGCATGGACGAACACTGAAGCTTTCTTT.

This clonotype was observed at least ten times. The rearrangement joins TRBV6-5 to TRBJ2-3, with D maybe TRBD1 (6 bases). The CDR3 spans 15 residues. The germline gives CDR1 MNHEY, CDR2 SVGAGI. Between the trimmed V and J ends, which lost 0 bases and 4 bases, there was a span of 11 bases. The CDR3 nucleotides are TGTGCCAGCAGTTACTCGGCACAGGGCCCAGATACGCAGTATTTT. Translation gives CASSYSAQGPDTQYF.

The chain uses TRBV6-5 and TRBJ2-5; D is unclear. V lost 2 bases and J lost 0, with 7 bases in between. The CDR3 is 14 amino acids. CDR1 MNHEY and CDR2 SVGAGI come from the germline V gene. The CDR3 nucleotides are TGTGCCAGCAGTTACGTCGGGTACCAAGAGACCCAGTACTTC. Encoded protein: CASSYVGYQETQYF.

This clonotype appeared a few times. This sequence joins TRBV27 and TRBJ1-5, with a weak D call TRBD1 (5 bases). Germline CDR1 and CDR2: MNHEY and SMNVEV (reference sequence). Trimming removed 5 bases from V and 4 bases from J, with 12 bases in between. This CDR3 has 14 amino acids. The CDR3 DNA sequence: TGTGCCAGCAGTCTAGGGACCACAAATCAGCCCCAGCATTTT. This sequence encodes CASSLGTTNQPQHF.

This clonotype was observed many times. The V gene is TRBV29-1, the J gene TRBJ1-1; no clear D. The ends were cut back, 4 bases at V and 0 bases at J, with 9 bases in the middle. The CDR3 totals 13 residues. Germline values: CDR1 SQVTM, CDR2 ANQGSEA. CDR3 DNA sequence: TGCAGCGTTGTACGCGGCCTGAACACTGAAGCTTTCTTT. Residues: CSVVRGLNTEAFF. Full variable domain (outside the CDR3, taken from reference TRBV29-1 and TRBJ1-1): SAVISQKPSRDICQRGTSLTIQCQVDSQVTMMFWYRQQPGQSLTLIATANQGSEATYESGFVIDKFPISRPNLTFSTLTVSNMSPEDSSIYLCSVVRGLNTEAFFGQGTRLTVV.

This rearrangement joins TRBV12-5 to TRBJ1-1, with D tentatively TRBD1 (6 bases). The CDR3 is made up of 15 amino acids. V lost 3 bases, J lost 4 bases, and 15 bases lay in between. Germline CDR1 is LGHNT and CDR2 is FRNRAP. CDR3 sequence (DNA): TGTGCTAGTGGTTTTCCGGCAGGGGCTTGCACTGAAGCTTTCTTT. Protein sequence: CASGFPAGACTEAFF.

A note on this clonotype: Since a much larger clone is just one base distant, this may be a read error. The V gene is TRBV28, the J gene TRBJ2-3, with 7 bases identical to TRBD1. The CDR3 runs 17 residues. Germline V CDR1 and CDR2: MDHEN, SYDVKM. The CDR3 DNA sequence: TGTGCCAGCAGCGAAATAGGGACAGCCTTCTCCACAGGTACGCAGTATTTT. Its translation: CASSEIGTAFSTGTQYF.

The genes are TRBV28 and TRBJ1-1, with 12 bases matching TRBD1. The CDR3 loop spans 16 amino acids. The germline gives CDR1 MDHEN, CDR2 SYDVKM. V shed 6 bases, J shed 1 base, and the junction held 6 bases outside the gene matches. The CDR3 DNA follows: TGTGCCAGCAGCCGTGGGACAGGGGGCCCGAACACTGAAGCTTTCTTT. Amino acid sequence: CASSRGTGGPNTEAFF.

This chain connects TRBV10-2 to TRBJ1-2; a weak D match, TRBD1 (6 bases). This CDR3 comprises 18 residues. CDR1 is WSHSY and CDR2 is SAAADI in the germline V gene. V lost 0 bases, J lost 2 bases, and 19 bases lay in between. In DNA, the CDR3 is TGCGCCAGCAGTGAGTCGGGGCAGGGGCGAGGACTAAACTATGGCTACACCTTC. Amino acid sequence: CASSESGQGRGLNYGYTF.

The chain joins TRBV24-1 to TRBJ2-2; TRBD1 matches at 9 bases. After removal of 4 bases from V and 6 bases from J, the junction contained 8 bases not matched to a gene. In germline, CDR1 is KGHDR, CDR2 SFDVKD. This CDR3 comprises 16 residues. CDR3 in amino acids: CATSETGTGLPGELFF. DNA for the CDR3: TGTGCCACCAGTGAAACCGGGACAGGGTTGCCCGGGGAGCTGTTTTTT.

This clonotype was counted ten times or more. V usage is TRBV5-1 and J usage is TRBJ1-1, with D tentatively TRBD1 (5 bases). CDR1 is SGHRS, CDR2 YFSETQ, per germline. With 1 base removed from V and 4 bases from J, the gap between germline ends came to 14 bases. CDR3 length equals 15 residues. The CDR3 coding sequence is TGCGCCAGCAGCTTGTCAGGGTACACGGCCACTGAAGCTTTCTTT. It is translated as CASSLSGYTATEAFF.

The V call is TRBV6-5, the J call TRBJ2-1; the D gene could be TRBD1 or TRBD2 (5 bases each). The germline CDR1 and CDR2 sequences are MNHEY and SVGAGI. CDR3 length: 13 amino acids. V was trimmed by 6 bases and J by 3 bases, leaving 9 bases between them. The CDR3 DNA is TGTGCCAGCAGGGGACGGAACTACAATGAGCAGTTCTTC. This codes for CASRGRNYNEQFF.

This clonotype has ten or more counts. This chain connects TRBV20-1 to TRBJ2-4; no clear D. The CDR3 consists of 11 residues. V lost 5 bases and J 10 bases, leaving 12 bases between the germline ends. Germline V lookup: CDR1 DFQATT, CDR2 SNEGSKA (reference sequence). CDR3 nucleotides: TGCAGTGCTCCAAATATGGAGATTCAGTACTTC. Protein product: CSAPNMEIQYF.

The rearrangement uses TRBV7-9 and TRBJ1-5; TRBD1 aligns across 7 bases. Trimming at V came to 4 bases and at J to 0 bases, leaving 6 bases not matched to a gene. The CDR3 runs to 16 residues. Germline V CDR1 and CDR2: SEHNR, FQNEAQ (reference sequence). The chain's CDR3 is CASSSTGADSNQPQHF. CDR3 bases: TGTGCCAGCAGCTCCACAGGGGCCGATAGCAATCAGCCCCAGCATTTT.

There are many counts of this clonotype. This chain uses TRBV29-1 with TRBJ2-1, with D perhaps being TRBD1 or TRBD2 (6 bases each). Trimming cost V 7 bases and J 3 bases, with 16 bases left between them. Germline values: CDR1 SQVTM, CDR2 ANQGSEA. CDR3 length equals 14 residues. The CDR3 bases are TGCAGCGCGCGGAGGGGGGATATCTACAATGAGCAGTTCTTC. Its translation is CSARRGDIYNEQFF.

This clonotype was detected ten times or more. This sequence joins TRBV19 and TRBJ2-3; 15 bases agree with TRBD2. The CDR3 length is 18 residues. The V gene's germline CDR1 is LNHDA and CDR2 SQIVND (reference sequence). With 1 base clipped from V and 6 bases from J, the junction kept 8 bases outside the gene matches. CDR3 sequence (DNA): TGTGCCAGTAGTATAGTCACGGGACTAGCGGGGGGCCGCGATACGCAGTATTTT. Amino acid sequence: CASSIVTGLAGGRDTQYF.